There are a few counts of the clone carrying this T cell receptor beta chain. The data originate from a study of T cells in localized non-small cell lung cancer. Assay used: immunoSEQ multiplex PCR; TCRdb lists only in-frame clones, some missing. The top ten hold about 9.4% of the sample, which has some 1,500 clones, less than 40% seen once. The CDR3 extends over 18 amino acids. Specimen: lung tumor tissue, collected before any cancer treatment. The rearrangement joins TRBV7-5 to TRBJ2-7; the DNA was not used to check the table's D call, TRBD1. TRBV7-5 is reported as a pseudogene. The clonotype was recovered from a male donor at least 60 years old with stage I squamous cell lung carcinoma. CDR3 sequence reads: CASSPIPGQGINVYEQYF. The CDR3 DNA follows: TGTGCCAGCAGCCCGATCCCGGGACAGGGTATTAACGTCTACGAGCAGTACTTC.